The clone carrying this T cell receptor (beta chain) has only a few counts. What it binds is not known. This sample was taken from a study of T cell repertoires in cytomegalovirus infection. Study background: Both CMV infection and a matching HLA type were indicated by public TCR beta signatures.

General study results and limits: Ex vivo responses were dominated by HLA-C-restricted CMV-specific TCR beta clonotypes. People with CMV and the relevant HLA were identified by cumulative public TCR beta family frequency.

MiXCR, applied by TCRdb to the reads, yields one record per CDR3 protein. In the table there are some 130,000 distinct CDR3 sequences, 8% to 9% of which are singletons. V dropped 5 bases and J dropped 12 bases, with 20 bases sitting between them. CDR3 length equals 15 residues. The sequenced sample was PBMCs. The receptor was derived from a human donor in good health (CMV status not recorded). Some clones in this sample may be carry-over from other donors' samples. The gene calls are TRBV23-1 and TRBJ1-6; D possibly corresponds to TRBD1 (6 bases). TRBV23-1 is annotated as an ORF whose role is uncertain. The CDR3 protein is CASSSEQGKHLPLHF. CDR3 coding DNA: TGCGCCAGCAGTAGCGAGCAGGGGAAACATTTACCCCTCCACTTT.